This T cell receptor (beta chain) originates from a study of blood T cell repertoires in COVID-19. Generated by immunoSEQ multiplex PCR, the TCRdb table keeps only in-frame clones and is missing some. The sample consists of about 150,000 clones, approximately 83% of them appearing once. Germline values: CDR1 MNHEY, CDR2 SVGEGT. The V and J ends lost 6 bases and 2 bases, in that order; junction bases with no gene match: 7. This CDR3 contains 15 residues. Sequenced material: PBMCs or T cells enriched from blood (not recorded which). The gene calls are TRBV6-2 or TRBV6-3 and TRBJ2-1, with TRBD1 matching 7 bases. This clonotype was obtained from a man aged 65 to 85 who had been exposed to COVID-19. CDR3 DNA sequence: TGTGCCAGCAGCTCTACAGGGGTTACCTACAATGAGCAGTTCTTC. Encoded protein: CASSSTGVTYNEQFF.